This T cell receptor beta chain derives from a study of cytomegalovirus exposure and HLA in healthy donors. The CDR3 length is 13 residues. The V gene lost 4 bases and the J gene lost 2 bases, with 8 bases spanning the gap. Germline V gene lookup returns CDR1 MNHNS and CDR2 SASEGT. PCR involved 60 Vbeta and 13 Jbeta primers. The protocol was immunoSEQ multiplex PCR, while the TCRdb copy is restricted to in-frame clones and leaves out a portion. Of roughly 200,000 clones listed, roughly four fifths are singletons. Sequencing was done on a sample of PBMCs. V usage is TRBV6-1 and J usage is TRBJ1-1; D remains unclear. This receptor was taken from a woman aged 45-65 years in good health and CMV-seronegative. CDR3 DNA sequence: TGTGCCAGCAGTGTGCAGGTTAACACTGAAGCTTTCTTT. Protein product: CASSVQVNTEAFF.